The source of this T cell receptor beta chain is a study of cytomegalovirus exposure and HLA in healthy donors. Study observations and caveats: From TCR beta sequences, most subjects' HLA-A and HLA-B alleles were reportedly predicted accurately. Donor immune exposure was known only as CMV serostatus. In presence/absence analyses, roughly uniform sequencing depth across donors was assumed.

The study ran its PCR with 60 Vbeta and 13 Jbeta primers. Per the authors' pipeline: Some 9.9 million of tens of millions of unique TCR beta chains were shared, per a later count. Clones were sequenced by immunoSEQ multiplex PCR, and TCRdb holds only the in-frame ones, with some missing. That table supplies the V and J calls and clone size; D and trimming were determined from the DNA. There are around 180,000 clones in the sample; about 80% occur only once, and 1.4% lies in the top ten. The CDR3 covers 14 residues. Germline V gene lookup returns CDR1 MNHEY and CDR2 SVGAGI. Trimming pared 1 base from V and 4 bases from J, leaving 8 bases between. In regard to this clone: Its antigen remains unidentified.

The source material was PBMCs. This TCR was recovered from a woman between 25 and 40 years old in good health and CMV-seropositive. The chain has TRBV6-5 and TRBJ1-5; D gene unclear. DNA for the CDR3: TGTGCCAGCAGTTACTTCCGGGGAAATCAGCCCCAGCATTTT. It specifies CASSYFRGNQPQHF.